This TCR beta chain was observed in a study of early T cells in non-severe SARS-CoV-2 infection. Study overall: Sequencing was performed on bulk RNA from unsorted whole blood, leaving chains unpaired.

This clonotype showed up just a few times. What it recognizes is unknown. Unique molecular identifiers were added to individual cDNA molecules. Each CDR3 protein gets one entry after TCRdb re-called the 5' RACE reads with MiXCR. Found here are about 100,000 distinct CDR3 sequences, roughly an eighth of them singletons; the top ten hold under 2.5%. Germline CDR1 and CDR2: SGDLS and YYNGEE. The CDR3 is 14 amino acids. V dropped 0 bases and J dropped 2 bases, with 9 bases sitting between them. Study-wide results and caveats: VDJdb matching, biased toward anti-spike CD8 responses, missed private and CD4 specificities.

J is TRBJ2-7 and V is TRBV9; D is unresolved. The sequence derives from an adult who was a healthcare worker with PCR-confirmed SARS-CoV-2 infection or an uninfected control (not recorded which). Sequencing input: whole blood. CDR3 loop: CASSVDAQPYEQYF. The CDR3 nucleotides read TGTGCCAGCAGCGTAGATGCACAGCCCTACGAGCAGTACTTC.